Below, 31 T cell receptor beta chains from the same sample are listed, as sequenced in a study of blood T cell repertoires in COVID-19. Produced via immunoSEQ multiplex PCR; TCRdb's table is partial and in-frame only. The sample has 270,000 or so clones; approximately 81% are singletons. Sequencing input: peripheral blood. These receptor sequences come from a woman between 18 and 29 years old with acute or convalescent COVID-19.

This sequence joins TRBV30 and TRBJ1-6; possibly TRBD1 for D (6 bases). This CDR3 comprises 13 residues. The germline V and J ends were trimmed by 4 bases and 8 bases, with 12 bases remaining between them. Germline V gene data show CDR1 as GTSNPN and CDR2 as SVGIG (reference sequence). The CDR3 DNA reads TGTGCCTGGACTCATAGACAGGATTCACCCCTCCACTTT. Translated: CAWTHRQDSPLHF.

The chain joins TRBV6-5 to TRBJ2-1, with no clear D. This CDR3 comprises 14 residues. Trimming pared 0 bases from V and 0 bases from J, leaving 3 bases between. The germline gives CDR1 MNHEY, CDR2 SVGAGI. The CDR3, as DNA: TGTGCCAGCAGTTACTCTAGCTCCTACAATGAGCAGTTCTTC. As protein: CASSYSSSYNEQFF.

This clone showed up just once. The V gene is TRBV9, the J gene TRBJ2-2; 7 bases are shared with TRBD1. CDR3 size: 17 residues. J was trimmed by 1 base and V by 3 bases; bases with no gene match: 9. Germline V gives CDR1 SGDLS, CDR2 YYNGEE. In DNA form, the CDR3 reads TGTGCCAGCAGCGCTTGGCCCCGGGACAGGAACACCGGGGAGCTGTTTTTT. Translating it yields CASSAWPRDRNTGELFF.

The chain recombines TRBV11-2 with TRBJ1-2; D gene uncertain. V dropped 4 bases and J dropped 9 bases, with 12 bases sitting between them. In germline, CDR1 is SGHAT, CDR2 FQNNGV. The CDR3 sequence is 12 residues long. CDR3 sequence (DNA): TGTGCCAGCAGCTCACTAGGTGTTCGCTACACCTTC. Its protein is CASSSLGVRYTF.

The chain couples TRBV9 to TRBJ2-7, with a weak D call TRBD1 (5 bases). CDR1 and CDR2 from the germline V gene are SGDLS and YYNGEE. V dropped 0 bases and J dropped 4 bases, with 14 bases sitting between them. The CDR3 runs 15 residues. CDR3 in DNA: TGTGCCAGCAGCGTAGACGGGCAGGGAAGGTACGAGCAGTACTTC. The encoded protein is CASSVDGQGRYEQYF.

The rearrangement joins TRBV5-1 to TRBJ1-4; no clear D. The CDR3 has 12 residues. V was clipped by 2 bases and J by 8 bases, with 7 bases between them. From germline, CDR1 is SGHRS and CDR2 YFSETQ. This chain's CDR3 is CASSFYGEKLFF. Here the CDR3 DNA reads TGCGCCAGCAGCTTCTACGGGGAAAAACTGTTTTTT.

This clone was seen once. The rearrangement links TRBV19 to TRBJ2-5; 9 bases agree with TRBD1. Germline assignment: CDR1 LNHDA and CDR2 SQIVND (reference sequence). CDR3 length equals 15 residues. J lost 5 bases, V lost 6 bases, and 10 bases had no gene match. The CDR3 region is CASRSDRGSFETQYF. The CDR3 DNA reads TGTGCCAGTAGGTCGGACAGGGGCTCTTTTGAGACCCAGTACTTC.

The chain joins TRBV28 to TRBJ1-3; D is undetermined. Trimming removed 7 bases at V and 1 base at J, with 14 bases between. The CDR3 contains 15 residues. The germline V gene encodes CDR1 MDHEN and CDR2 SYDVKM. CDR3 sequence (DNA): TGTGCCAGCAACAGCTACGGAAGGTCTGGAAACACCATATATTTT. Its translation is CASNSYGRSGNTIYF.

The chain employs TRBV16 and TRBJ2-1; D gene unclear. This CDR3 has 12 amino acids. The germline V and J ends were trimmed by 1 base and 8 bases, with 6 bases remaining between them. From germline, CDR1 is KGHSY and CDR2 FQNENV. CDR3 loop: CASSQFIDEQFF. The CDR3 DNA follows: TGTGCCAGCAGCCAATTTATTGATGAGCAGTTCTTC.

This clone has a single count. The rearrangement uses TRBV27 and TRBJ2-7; D is undetermined. The length of the CDR3 is 14 residues. The V end lost 5 bases, the J end lost 3 bases, and 14 bases lay between the germline ends. Per germline, CDR1 MNHEY and CDR2 SMNVEV (reference sequence). As DNA, the CDR3 is TGTGCCAGCAGTCGAACAATAAGTGACTACGAGCAGTACTTC. Translation gives CASSRTISDYEQYF.

V usage is TRBV5-1 and J usage is TRBJ2-3; TRBD2 matches at 8 bases. The CDR3 has 13 amino acids. The germline V gene has CDR1 SGHRS and CDR2 YFSETQ. The V gene end was trimmed by 2 bases and the J gene end by 4 bases; junction bases not matched to a gene: 0. The CDR3 loop is CASSLAGADTQYF. The CDR3 nucleotides read TGCGCCAGCAGCTTAGCGGGAGCAGATACGCAGTATTTT. The complete variable domain, with remaining parts taken from reference TRBV5-1 and TRBJ2-3, reads KAGVTQTPRYLIKTRGQQVTLSCSPISGHRSVSWYQQTPGQGLQFLFEYFSETQRNKGNFPGRFSGRQFSNSRSEMNVSTLELGDSALYLCASSLAGADTQYFGPGTRLTVL.

The J gene is TRBJ1-2, the V gene TRBV11-2, with 7 bases that match TRBD1. The germline gives CDR1 SGHAT, CDR2 FQNNGV. V lost 4 bases, J lost 4 bases, and 18 bases stayed unmatched. This CDR3 has 18 residues. CDR3 nucleotide sequence: TGTGCCAGCAGCTCCCTCGACAGGGCCGGGCTATCTCTCTATGGCTACACCTTC. It encodes CASSSLDRAGLSLYGYTF. The full variable domain, in which reference TRBV11-2 and TRBJ1-2 provide the parts outside the CDR3, is EAGVAQSPRYKIIEKRQSVAFWCNPISGHATLYWYQQILGQGPKLLIQFQNNGVVDDSQLPKDRFSAERLKGVDSTLKIQPAKLEDSAVYLCASSSLDRAGLSLYGYTFGSGTRLTVV.

The V gene is TRBV27, the J gene TRBJ1-2; 10 bases match TRBD1. V lost 6 bases to trimming and J lost 4 bases; unmatched junction nucleotides: 2. The CDR3 consists of 13 residues. The germline V gene encodes CDR1 MNHEY and CDR2 SMNVEV (reference sequence). CDR3 in DNA: TGTGCCAGCAGGGGACAGGGGACCTATGGCTACACCTTC. This encodes CASRGQGTYGYTF.

The chain recombines TRBV27 with TRBJ2-1; 10 nucleotides align to TRBD2. The V segment lost 5 bases and the J segment 7 bases; nucleotides outside the gene matches: 5. The CDR3 has 14 amino acids. Germline-derived CDR1 and CDR2 are MNHEY and SMNVEV (reference sequence). The CDR3 coding sequence is TGTGCCAGCAGTCCGGTAGCGGGAGGTAATGAGCAGTTCTTC. Its protein product is CASSPVAGGNEQFF.

The chain combines TRBV4-2 with TRBJ1-6; 9 bases match TRBD1. Germline trimming cut 0 bases from V and 10 bases from J; bases unmatched to any gene: 10. The length of the CDR3 is 17 residues. In germline, CDR1 is LGHNA, CDR2 YNFKEQ. CDR3 in amino acids: CASSQDSQQGARSPLHF. CDR3 sequence (DNA): TGTGCCAGCAGCCAAGATTCCCAACAGGGGGCACGGTCACCCCTCCACTTT.

The table lists this clone with many counts. The chain couples TRBV7-2 to TRBJ2-7; weak D call: TRBD2 (6 bases). In germline, CDR1 is SGHTA, CDR2 FQGNSA. Trimming took 3 bases from V and 0 from J, leaving 12 bases between them. There are 15 residues in the CDR3. The CDR3, as DNA: TGTGCCAGCAGCTTCGGGGGAGGAGGCTCCTACGAGCAGTACTTC. It translates to CASSFGGGGSYEQYF.

This clone was seen only once. The chain is built from TRBV21-1 and TRBJ2-7; the table's TRBD2 call for D was not verified on the DNA. TRBV21-1 is labeled a pseudogene. The CDR3 has 15 residues. The CDR3 DNA sequence: TGTGCCAGCAGCAAAGATAGGGACTTCTCCTACGAGCAGTACTTC. Encoded protein: CASSKDRDFSYEQYF.

V gene TRBV30 combines with J gene TRBJ1-5; maybe TRBD1 (5 bases). Per germline, CDR1 GTSNPN and CDR2 SVGIG (reference sequence). Between the trimmed V and J ends, which lost 8 bases and 5 bases, there was a span of 10 bases. The CDR3 spans 11 residues. This CDR3 reads CAAGGDQPQHF. The CDR3 DNA is TGTGCCGCCGGGGGGGATCAGCCCCAGCATTTT.

V usage is TRBV29-1 and J usage is TRBJ1-3; 7 bases line up with TRBD1. There are 14 residues in the CDR3. Trimming at V came to 5 bases and at J to 1 base, leaving 5 bases not matched to a gene. CDR1 SQVTM and CDR2 ANQGSEA come from the germline V gene. DNA of the CDR3: TGCAGCGTTCGTCCAGGGGGTTCTGGAAACACCATATATTTT. Its protein product is CSVRPGGSGNTIYF.

The CDR3 region is CASSMYQGNGYTF. The CDR3 nucleotides read TGTGCCAGTAGTATGTACCAGGGGAATGGCTACACCTTC. The chain combines TRBV19 with TRBJ1-2, with D perhaps matching TRBD1 (6 bases). The V and J ends lost 3 bases and 6 bases respectively, with 11 bases between them. From germline, CDR1 is LNHDA and CDR2 SQIVND (reference sequence). The length of the CDR3 is 13 residues.

This clone has only one observation. The rearrangement links TRBV6-2 or TRBV6-3 to TRBJ1-2, with 10 bases aligning to TRBD1. The CDR3 has 19 amino acids. Losses at the gene ends were 0 bases for V and 1 base for J; bases not matched to a gene: 11. Germline CDR1 reads MNHEY; CDR2 reads SVGEGT. CDR3 protein: CASSYSITLGQGVNYGYTF. CDR3 coding DNA: TGTGCCAGCAGTTACTCCATCACGCTTGGACAGGGGGTTAACTATGGCTACACCTTC.

The table lists this clone with a few counts. The chain uses TRBV19 and TRBJ2-7, with 12 bases identical to TRBD2. J lost 7 bases, V lost 9 bases, and 19 bases had no gene match. Germline V gives CDR1 LNHDA, CDR2 SQIVND (reference sequence). The CDR3 has 17 amino acids. The CDR3 sequence is CASSPPFGLAGRGEQYF. The DNA of the CDR3 is TGTGCCAGCAGCCCTCCGTTTGGACTAGCGGGAAGGGGGGAGCAGTACTTC. The full variable domain, with the rest looked up from reference TRBV19 and TRBJ2-7, is DGGITQSPKYLFRKEGQNVTLSCEQNLNHDAMYWYRQDPGQGLRLIYYSQIVNDFQKGDIAEGYSVSREKKESFPLTVTSAQKNPTAFYLCASSPPFGLAGRGEQYFGPGTRLTVT.

V usage is TRBV11-3 and J usage is TRBJ2-2, with TRBD2 matching 8 bases. The trim removed 8 bases at V and 4 bases at J, leaving 15 bases unmatched. Germline CDR1 reads SGHNT; CDR2 reads YENEEA. CDR3 length: 17 amino acids. CDR3 sequence: CASQNSGSLGGTGELFF. DNA for the CDR3: TGTGCCAGCCAAAACAGCGGGAGCCTCGGTGGCACCGGGGAGCTGTTTTTT.

The genes are TRBV6-4 and TRBJ1-2; 7 bases are shared with TRBD1. Germline V gene sequence: CDR1 MRHNA, CDR2 SNTAGT. The V segment lost 3 bases and the J segment 8 bases; nucleotides outside the gene matches: 9. This CDR3 region has 14 residues. The CDR3 here is CASSEDFGQAGYTF. The CDR3 DNA reads as TGTGCCAGCAGTGAGGATTTCGGACAGGCAGGCTACACCTTC.

V gene TRBV3-1 (or the pseudogene TRBV3-2) combines with J gene TRBJ2-7; 7 nucleotides match TRBD2. After removal of 4 bases from V and 5 bases from J, the junction contained 8 bases not matched to a gene. This CDR3 is built from 14 residues. Germline CDR1 is LGHDT and CDR2 is YNNKEL (reference sequence). The CDR3 sequence is CASSPSREPHEQYF. In DNA form, the CDR3 reads TGTGCCAGCAGCCCCTCGCGGGAGCCCCACGAGCAGTACTTC.

The chain carries TRBV5-6 and TRBJ2-1; the match to TRBD1 covers 10 bases. CDR1 and CDR2 (germline): SGHDT, YYEEEE. The CDR3 runs 14 residues. V lost 3 bases, J lost 4 bases, and 1 base stayed unmatched. For the CDR3, the DNA is TGTGCCAGCAGCTCGGGACAGGGGTACAATGAGCAGTTCTTC. Translated: CASSSGQGYNEQFF.

The chain recombines TRBV6-2 or TRBV6-3 with TRBJ2-1, with a weak D call TRBD1 (5 bases). V lost 2 bases and J 9 bases, leaving 11 bases between the germline ends. The germline gives CDR1 MNHEY, CDR2 SVGEGT. The CDR3 has 13 amino acids. CDR3 in DNA: TGTGCCAGCAGTTACGGGGCTTTTGGTGAGCAGTTCTTC. It specifies CASSYGAFGEQFF.

This rearrangement joins TRBV5-1 to TRBJ1-6; tentative D call: TRBD1 (5 bases). Germline assignment: CDR1 SGHRS and CDR2 YFSETQ. With 3 bases removed from V and 8 bases from J, the gap between germline ends came to 18 bases. The CDR3 totals 16 residues. The CDR3 spells CASSSLWRGRDSPLHF. The CDR3 DNA follows: TGCGCCAGCAGCTCGTTATGGAGGGGAAGGGATTCACCCCTCCACTTT.

The chain uses TRBV28 and TRBJ2-7; 11 bases agree with TRBD2. This CDR3 has 17 amino acids. V shed 3 bases and J 0 bases; nucleotides not matched to a gene: 7. CDR1 and CDR2 (germline): MDHEN, SYDVKM. Here the CDR3 DNA reads TGTGCCAGCAGTTTTAGAGTGGGACTAGCGGACTCCTACGAGCAGTACTTC. This encodes CASSFRVGLADSYEQYF.

The CDR3 loop reads CASSNGENQPQHF. CDR3 coding DNA: TGTGCCAGCAGTAACGGGGAGAATCAGCCCCAGCATTTT. The gene calls are TRBV6-2 or TRBV6-3 and TRBJ1-5; no clear D. In germline, CDR1 is MNHEY, CDR2 SVGEGT. V lost 5 bases and J 4 bases, leaving 9 bases between the germline ends. The CDR3 contains 13 residues.

The genes are TRBV10-3 and TRBJ1-1; tentatively, D is TRBD1 (6 bases). CDR3 length: 15 amino acids. Germline CDR1 ENHRY, CDR2 SYGVKD. The V end lost 6 bases, the J end lost 1 base, and 15 bases lay between the germline ends. DNA for the CDR3: TGTGCCATCAGGAAGGGGGACACCCCGAACACTGAAGCTTTCTTT. Translating it yields CAIRKGDTPNTEAFF.